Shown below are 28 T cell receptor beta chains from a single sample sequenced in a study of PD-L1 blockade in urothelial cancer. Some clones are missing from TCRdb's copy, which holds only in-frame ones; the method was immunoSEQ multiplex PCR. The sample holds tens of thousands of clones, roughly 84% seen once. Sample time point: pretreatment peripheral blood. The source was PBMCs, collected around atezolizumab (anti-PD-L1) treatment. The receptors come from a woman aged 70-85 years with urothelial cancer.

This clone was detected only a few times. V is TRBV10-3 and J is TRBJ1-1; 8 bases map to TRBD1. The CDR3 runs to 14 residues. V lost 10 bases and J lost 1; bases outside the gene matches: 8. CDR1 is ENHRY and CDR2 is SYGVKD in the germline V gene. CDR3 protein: CASGTGYSNTEAFF. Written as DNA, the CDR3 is TGTGCCAGCGGGACAGGCTATTCGAACACTGAAGCTTTCTTT.

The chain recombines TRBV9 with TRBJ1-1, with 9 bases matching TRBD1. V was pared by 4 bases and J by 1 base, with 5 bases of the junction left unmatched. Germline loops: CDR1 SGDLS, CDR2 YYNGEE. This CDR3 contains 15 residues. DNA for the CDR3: TGTGCCAGCAGCCACCGGACAGGGGCGAACACTGAAGCTTTCTTT. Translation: CASSHRTGANTEAFF.

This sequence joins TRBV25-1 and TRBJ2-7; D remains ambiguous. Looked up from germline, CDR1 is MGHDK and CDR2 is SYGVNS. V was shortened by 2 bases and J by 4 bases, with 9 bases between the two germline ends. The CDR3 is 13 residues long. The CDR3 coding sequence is TGTGCCAGCAGTGAACCAGAGGTTTACGAGCAGTACTTC. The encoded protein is CASSEPEVYEQYF.

CDR3: CAAWAGNTGELFF. Here the CDR3 DNA reads TGTGCCGCTTGGGCAGGGAACACCGGGGAGCTGTTTTTT. V and J are TRBV10-3 and TRBJ2-2; no clear D gene. The germline gives CDR1 ENHRY, CDR2 SYGVKD. This CDR3 is built from 13 residues. The V and J ends lost 11 bases and 1 base respectively, with 11 bases between them.

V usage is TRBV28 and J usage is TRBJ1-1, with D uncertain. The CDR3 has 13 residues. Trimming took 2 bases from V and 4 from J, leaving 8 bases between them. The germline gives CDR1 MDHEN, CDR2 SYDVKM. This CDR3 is CASSLPPGTEAFF. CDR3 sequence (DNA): TGTGCCAGCAGTTTACCCCCGGGCACTGAAGCTTTCTTT.

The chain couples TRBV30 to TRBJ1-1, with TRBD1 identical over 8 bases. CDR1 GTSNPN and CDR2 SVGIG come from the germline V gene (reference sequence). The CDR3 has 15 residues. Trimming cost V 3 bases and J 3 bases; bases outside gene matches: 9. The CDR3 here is CAWRGGQGGDTEAFF. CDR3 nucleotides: TGTGCCTGGAGGGGTGGACAGGGAGGGGACACTGAAGCTTTCTTT.

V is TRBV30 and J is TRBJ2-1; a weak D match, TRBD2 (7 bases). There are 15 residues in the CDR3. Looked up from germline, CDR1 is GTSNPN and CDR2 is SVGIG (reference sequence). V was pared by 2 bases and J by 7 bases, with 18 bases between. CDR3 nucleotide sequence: TGTGCCTGGAGTAAAATAGGGGGGGCGGGTAATGAGCAGTTCTTC. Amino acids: CAWSKIGGAGNEQFF. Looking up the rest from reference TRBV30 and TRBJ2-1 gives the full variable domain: SQTIHQWPATLVQPVGSPLSLECTVEGTSNPNLYWYRQAAGRGLQLLFYSVGIGQISSEVPQNLSASRPQDRQFILSSKKLLLSDSGFYLCAWSKIGGAGNEQFFGPGTRLTVL.

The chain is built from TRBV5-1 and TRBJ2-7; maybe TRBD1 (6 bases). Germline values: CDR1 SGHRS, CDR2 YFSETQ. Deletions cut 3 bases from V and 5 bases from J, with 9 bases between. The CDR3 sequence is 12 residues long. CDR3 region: CASSWGHHEQYF. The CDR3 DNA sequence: TGCGCCAGCAGCTGGGGACACCACGAGCAGTACTTC.

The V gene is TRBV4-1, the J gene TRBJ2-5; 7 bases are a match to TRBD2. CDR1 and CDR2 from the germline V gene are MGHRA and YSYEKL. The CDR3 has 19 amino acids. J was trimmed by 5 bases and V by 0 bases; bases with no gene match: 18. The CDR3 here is CASSQDQVRASGLRETQYF. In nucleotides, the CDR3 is TGCGCCAGCAGCCAAGATCAGGTCCGGGCTAGCGGCCTCCGGGAGACCCAGTACTTC.

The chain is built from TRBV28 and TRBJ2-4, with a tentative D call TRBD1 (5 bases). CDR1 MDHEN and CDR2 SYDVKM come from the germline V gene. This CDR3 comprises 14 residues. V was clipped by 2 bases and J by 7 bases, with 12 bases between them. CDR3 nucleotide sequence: TGTGCCAGCAGTTTAAGGGGTTTTGGTAACATTCAGTACTTC. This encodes CASSLRGFGNIQYF.

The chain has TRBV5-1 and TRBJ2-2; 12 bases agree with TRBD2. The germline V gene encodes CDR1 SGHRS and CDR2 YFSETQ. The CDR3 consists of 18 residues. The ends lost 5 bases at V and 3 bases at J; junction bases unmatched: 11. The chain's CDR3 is CASRKPGLAGGDTGELFF. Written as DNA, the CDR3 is TGCGCCAGCAGAAAACCGGGACTAGCGGGTGGGGACACCGGGGAGCTGTTTTTT.

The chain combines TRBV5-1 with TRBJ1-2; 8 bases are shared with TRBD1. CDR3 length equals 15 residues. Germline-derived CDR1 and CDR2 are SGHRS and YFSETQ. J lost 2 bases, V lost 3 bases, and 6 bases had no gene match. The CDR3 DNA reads TGCGCCAGCAGCTGGGGACAGGTTAACAACTATGGCTACACCTTC. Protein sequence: CASSWGQVNNYGYTF.

CDR3 sequence reads: CSVEWAESTDTQYF. CDR3 DNA sequence: TGCAGCGTTGAATGGGCAGAAAGCACAGATACGCAGTATTTT. This sequence joins TRBV29-1 and TRBJ2-3; D gene unclear. V was clipped by 2 bases and J by 0 bases, with 9 bases between them. The germline gives CDR1 SQVTM, CDR2 ANQGSEA. This CDR3 contains 14 residues.

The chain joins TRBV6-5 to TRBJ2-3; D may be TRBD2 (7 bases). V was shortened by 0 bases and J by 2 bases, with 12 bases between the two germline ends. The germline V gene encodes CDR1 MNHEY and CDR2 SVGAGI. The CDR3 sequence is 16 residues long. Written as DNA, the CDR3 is TGTGCCAGCAGTTACTCGGGGGGGGCCTACACAGATACGCAGTATTTT. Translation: CASSYSGGAYTDTQYF.

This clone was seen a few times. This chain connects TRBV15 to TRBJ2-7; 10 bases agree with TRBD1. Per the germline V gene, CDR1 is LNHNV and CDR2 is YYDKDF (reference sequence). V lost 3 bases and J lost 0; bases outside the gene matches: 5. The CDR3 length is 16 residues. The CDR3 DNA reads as TGTGCCACCAGCAGCGGGACAGGGGACCTCTCCTACGAGCAGTACTTC. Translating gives CATSSGTGDLSYEQYF. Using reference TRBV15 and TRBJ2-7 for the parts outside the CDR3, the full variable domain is DAMVIQNPRYQVTQFGKPVTLSCSQTLNHNVMYWYQQKSSQAPKLLFHYYDKDFNNEADTPDNFQSRRPNTSFCFLDIRSPGLGDTAMYLCATSSGTGDLSYEQYFGPGTRLTVT.

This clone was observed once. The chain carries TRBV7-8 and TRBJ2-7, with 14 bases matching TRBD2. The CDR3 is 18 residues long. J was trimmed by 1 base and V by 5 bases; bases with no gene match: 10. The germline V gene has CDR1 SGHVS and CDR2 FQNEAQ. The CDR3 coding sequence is TGTGCCAGCAGCCCCACCGGGACTAGCGGGAGTTTGTCCTACGAGCAGTACTTC. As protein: CASSPTGTSGSLSYEQYF. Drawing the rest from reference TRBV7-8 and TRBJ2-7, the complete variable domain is GAGVSQSPRYKVAKRGQDVALRCDPISGHVSLFWYQQALGQGPEFLTYFQNEAQLDKSGLPSDRFFAERPEGSVSTLKIQRTQQEDSAVYLCASSPTGTSGSLSYEQYFGPGTRLTVT.

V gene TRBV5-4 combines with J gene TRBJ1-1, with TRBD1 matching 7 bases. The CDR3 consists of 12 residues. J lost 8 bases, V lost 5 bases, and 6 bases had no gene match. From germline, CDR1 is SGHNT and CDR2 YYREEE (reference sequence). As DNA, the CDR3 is TGTGCCAGCAGGCGGGACAGCGCAGAAGCTTTCTTT. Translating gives CASRRDSAEAFF.

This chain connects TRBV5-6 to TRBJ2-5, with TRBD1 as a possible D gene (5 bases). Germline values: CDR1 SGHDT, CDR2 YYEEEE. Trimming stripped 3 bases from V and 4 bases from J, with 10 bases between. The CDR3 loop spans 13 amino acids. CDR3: CASSWVRGETQYF. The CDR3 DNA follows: TGTGCCAGCAGCTGGGTAAGGGGAGAGACCCAGTACTTC.

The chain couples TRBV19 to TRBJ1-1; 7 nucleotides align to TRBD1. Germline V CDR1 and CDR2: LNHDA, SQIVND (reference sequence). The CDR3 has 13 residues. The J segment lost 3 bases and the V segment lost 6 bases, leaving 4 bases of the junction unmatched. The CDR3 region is CASSQGQYTEAFF. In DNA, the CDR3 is TGTGCCAGTAGCCAGGGACAGTACACTGAAGCTTTCTTT.

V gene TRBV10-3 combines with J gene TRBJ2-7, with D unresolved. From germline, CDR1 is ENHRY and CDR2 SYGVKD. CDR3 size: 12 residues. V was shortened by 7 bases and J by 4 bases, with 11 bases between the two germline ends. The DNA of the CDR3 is TGTGCCATCACTACGTCCAAATACGAGCAGTACTTC. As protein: CAITTSKYEQYF.

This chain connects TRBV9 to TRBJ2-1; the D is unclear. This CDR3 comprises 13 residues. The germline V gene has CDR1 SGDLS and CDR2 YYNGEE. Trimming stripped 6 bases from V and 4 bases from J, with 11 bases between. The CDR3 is CASNSIGYNEQFF. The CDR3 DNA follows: TGTGCCAGCAACTCTATCGGGTACAATGAGCAGTTCTTC.

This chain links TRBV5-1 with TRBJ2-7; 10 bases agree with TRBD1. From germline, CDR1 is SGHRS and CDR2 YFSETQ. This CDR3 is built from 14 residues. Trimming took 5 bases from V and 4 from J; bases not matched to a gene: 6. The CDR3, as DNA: TGCGCCAGCAGTACCGGGACAGGGGAGTACGAGCAGTACTTC. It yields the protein CASSTGTGEYEQYF.

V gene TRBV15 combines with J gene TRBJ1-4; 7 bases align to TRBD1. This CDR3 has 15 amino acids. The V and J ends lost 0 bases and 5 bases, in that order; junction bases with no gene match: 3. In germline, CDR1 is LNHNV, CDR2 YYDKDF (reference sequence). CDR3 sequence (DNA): TGTGCCACCAGCAGAGAAGGGACAGAGAATGAAAAACTGTTTTTT. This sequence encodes CATSREGTENEKLFF.

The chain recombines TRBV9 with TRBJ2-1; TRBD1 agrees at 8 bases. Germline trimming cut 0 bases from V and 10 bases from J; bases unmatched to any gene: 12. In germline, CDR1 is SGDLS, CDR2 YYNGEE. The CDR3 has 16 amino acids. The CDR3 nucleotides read TGTGCCAGCAGCGTAGCGGGGGACAGGTTTAAGAGCGAGCAGTTCTTC. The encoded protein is CASSVAGDRFKSEQFF.

The CDR3 DNA sequence: TGTGCCAGCAGCACGACTAGCGGGAGGGGAGGAGATACGCAGTATTTT. Its translation: CASSTTSGRGGDTQYF. The chain employs TRBV28 and TRBJ2-3; 14 nucleotides agree with TRBD2. Trimming took 6 bases from V and 5 from J; bases not matched to a gene: 7. Germline values: CDR1 MDHEN, CDR2 SYDVKM. This CDR3 is 16 amino acids long.

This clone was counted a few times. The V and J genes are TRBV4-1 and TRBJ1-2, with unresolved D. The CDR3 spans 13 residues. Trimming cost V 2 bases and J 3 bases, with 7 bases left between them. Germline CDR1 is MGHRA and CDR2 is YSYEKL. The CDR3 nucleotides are TGCGCCAGCAGCCAAAGATGGCACTATGGCTACACCTTC. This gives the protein CASSQRWHYGYTF.

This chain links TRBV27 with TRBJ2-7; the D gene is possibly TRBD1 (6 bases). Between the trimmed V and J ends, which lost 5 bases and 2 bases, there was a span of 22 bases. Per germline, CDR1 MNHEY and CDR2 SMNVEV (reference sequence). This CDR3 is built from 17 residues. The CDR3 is CASSPLFDYRDPYEQYF. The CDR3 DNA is TGTGCCAGCAGTCCGCTGTTTGACTACAGGGACCCCTACGAGCAGTACTTC.

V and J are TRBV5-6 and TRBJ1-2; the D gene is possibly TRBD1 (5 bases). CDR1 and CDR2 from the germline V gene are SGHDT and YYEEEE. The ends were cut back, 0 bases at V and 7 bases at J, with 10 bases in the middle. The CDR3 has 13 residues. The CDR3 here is CASSLVGVVGYTF. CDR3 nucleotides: TGTGCCAGCAGCTTGGTAGGGGTGGTTGGCTACACCTTC.